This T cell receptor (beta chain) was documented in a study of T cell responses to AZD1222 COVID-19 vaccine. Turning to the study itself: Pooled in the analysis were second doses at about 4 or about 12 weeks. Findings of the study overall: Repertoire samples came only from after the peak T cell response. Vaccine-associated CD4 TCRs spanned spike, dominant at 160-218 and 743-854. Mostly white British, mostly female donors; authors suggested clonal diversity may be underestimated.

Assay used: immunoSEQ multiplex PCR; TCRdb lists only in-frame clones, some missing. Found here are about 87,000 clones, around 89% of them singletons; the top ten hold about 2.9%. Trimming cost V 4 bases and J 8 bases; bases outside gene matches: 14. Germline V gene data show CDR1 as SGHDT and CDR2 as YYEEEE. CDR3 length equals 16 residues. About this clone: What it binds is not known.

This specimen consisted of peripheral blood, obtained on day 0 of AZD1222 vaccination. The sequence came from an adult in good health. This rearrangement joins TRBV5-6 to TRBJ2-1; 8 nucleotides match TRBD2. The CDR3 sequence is CASSGRGAQVRDEQFF. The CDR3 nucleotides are TGTGCCAGCAGCGGGCGGGGGGCCCAAGTTCGGGATGAGCAGTTCTTC.